These 2 T cell receptor beta chains were all obtained from the same sample, sequenced in a study of T cells in localized non-small cell lung cancer. Method: immunoSEQ multiplex PCR; TCRdb's copy keeps in-frame clones and lacks some. The sample shows tens of thousands of clones, around 87% of them seen only once. This material consisted of peripheral blood, taken before any cancer treatment. Every receptor here comes from a man aged 40-75 years with stage I lung adenocarcinoma.

This chain connects TRBV7-6 to TRBJ2-3; D call uncertain. Between the trimmed V and J ends, which lost 5 bases and 3 bases, there was a span of 15 bases. This CDR3 has 15 amino acids. Germline V gene sequence: CDR1 SGHVS, CDR2 FNYEAQ. Here the CDR3 DNA reads TGTGCCAGCAGCGGCCGGGCCCCGCAAACAGATACGCAGTATTTT. Protein sequence: CASSGRAPQTDTQYF. The full variable domain, in which reference TRBV7-6 and TRBJ2-3 provide the parts outside the CDR3, is GAGVSQSPRYKVTKRGQDVALRCDPISGHVSLYWYRQALGQGPEFLTYFNYEAQQDKSGLPNDRFSAERPEGSISTLTIQRTEQRDSAMYRCASSGRAPQTDTQYFGPGTRLTVL.

The chain combines TRBV7-9 with TRBJ1-5; D uncertain. CDR1 is SEHNR, CDR2 FQNEAQ, per germline (reference sequence). Trimming took off 3 bases at V and 1 base at J, with 10 bases between the two ends. The CDR3 is 15 residues long. This CDR3 is CASSFAGGSNQPQHF. CDR3 DNA: TGTGCCAGCAGCTTTGCTGGAGGAAGCAATCAGCCCCAGCATTTT.